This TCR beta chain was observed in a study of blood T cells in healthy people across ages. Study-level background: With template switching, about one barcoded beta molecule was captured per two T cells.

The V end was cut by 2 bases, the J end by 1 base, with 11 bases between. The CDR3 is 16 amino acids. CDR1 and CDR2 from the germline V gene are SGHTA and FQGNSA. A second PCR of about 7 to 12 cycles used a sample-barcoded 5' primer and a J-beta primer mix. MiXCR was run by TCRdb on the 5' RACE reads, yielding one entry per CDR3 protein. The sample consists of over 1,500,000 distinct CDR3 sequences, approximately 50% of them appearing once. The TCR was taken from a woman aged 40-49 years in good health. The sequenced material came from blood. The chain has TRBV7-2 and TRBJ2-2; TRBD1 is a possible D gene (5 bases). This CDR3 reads CASSLTGRVNTGELFF. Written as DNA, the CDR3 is TGTGCCAGCAGCTTAACGGGCAGGGTGAACACCGGGGAGCTGTTTTTT.